These T cell receptor beta chains were read from a single sample in a study of T cell repertoires in cytomegalovirus infection. MiXCR, applied by TCRdb to the reads, yields one record per CDR3 protein. The data contain under 300,000 distinct CDR3 sequences, about a sixth of them singletons. Sequencing used CD8+ T cells from PBMCs. The receptors shown here come from a human donor in good health (CMV status not recorded). Some clones in this sample may be carry-over from other donors' samples. CDR3s include the opening cysteine and the closing phenylalanine or tryptophan. The order of the fields is J gene, V gene, D gene, clone size, CDR3 DNA, CDR3 protein. A D gene is named only where the DNA matches it firmly. Part of the rows lack a size; the others show once, few, many or a class for expanded clones.

TRBJ1-1,TRBV7-9,-,many,TGTGCCAGCAGCTTAGAAGTAGGATCGGCAGCCTCTGAAGCTTTCTTT,CASSLEVGSAASEAFF
TRBJ1-1,TRBV7-6,-,few,TGTGCCAGCAGCCCAACGGGGGGTACGAACACTGAAGCTTTCTTT,CASSPTGGTNTEAFF
TRBJ2-3,TRBV6-2/TRBV6-3,-,many,TGTGCCAGCAGTTACCCCGCGGGGCTCACAGATACGCAGTATTTT,CASSYPAGLTDTQYF
TRBJ2-5,TRBV20-1,TRBD2,-,TGCAGTGCGACAGACTTGGCGGGGGGGCAAGAGACCCAGTACTTC,CSATDLAGGQETQYF
TRBJ1-2,TRBV5-4,-,few,TGTGCCAGCAGCCTAGGGGGAAGTATGTATGGCTACACCTTC,CASSLGGSMYGYTF
TRBJ2-1,TRBV27,TRBD2,few,TGTGCCAGCAGTTTACTCATCCTAGCGGGGGCTTCGGGTGAGCAGTTCTTC,CASSLLILAGASGEQFF
TRBJ2-1,TRBV12-3/TRBV12-4,TRBD1,few,TGTGCCAGCAGCCGACCCGAAGGGACAGGGGACAATGAGCAGTTCTTC,CASSRPEGTGDNEQFF
TRBJ1-2,TRBV4-1,TRBD1,-,TGCGCCAGCAGCCAAAGGGGGCCTGATACGACCTATGGCTACACCTTC,CASSQRGPDTTYGYTF
TRBJ1-1,TRBV6-1,-,-,TGTGCCAGCAGTGAGACCCTTACAGGGACCTACATGAACACTGAAGCTTTCTTT,CASSETLTGTYMNTEAFF
TRBJ1-5,TRBV27,TRBD1,few,TGTGCCAGCAGTCATGACAGGGGCACCCAGCCCCAGCATTTT,CASSHDRGTQPQHF
TRBJ2-5,TRBV28,TRBD2,few,TGTGCCAGCAGCCCTGCCTGGGAGGGGCAAACGCGGGAAGAGACCCAGTACTTC,CASSPAWEGQTREETQYF
TRBJ2-1,TRBV4-3,-,many,TGCGCCAGCAGCCAGGAACCCCTAAGCAATGAGCAGTTCTTC,CASSQEPLSNEQFF
TRBJ2-2,TRBV7-3,-,many,TGTGCCAGTACGAACACCGGGGAGCTGTTTTTT,CASTNTGELFF
TRBJ2-2,TRBV15,-,few,TGTGCCACCAGCAGGCCCTGGGCCAGGAACACCGGGGAGCTGTTTTTT,CATSRPWARNTGELFF
TRBJ1-1,TRBV19,-,-,TGTGCCAGTAGTTGGGGGGGCCAGAACACTGAAGCTTTCTTT,CASSWGGQNTEAFF
TRBJ2-7,TRBV7-2,-,few,TGTGCCAGCAGCCAAGGCCGTGTTGAGCAGTACTTC,CASSQGRVEQYF
TRBJ1-1,TRBV5-6,-,few,TGTGCCAGCAGCTTAGCAGGGCCGAACACTGAAGCTTTCTTT,CASSLAGPNTEAFF
TRBJ2-3,TRBV11-2,-,-,TGTGCCAGCAGCTTATGGGGATTCTCTAGCACAGATACGCAGTATTTT,CASSLWGFSSTDTQYF
TRBJ2-3,TRBV12-3/TRBV12-4,-,-,TGTGCCAGCAGTTACGGGGTATTGCTTTTTCCAGATACGCAGTATTTT,CASSYGVLLFPDTQYF
TRBJ2-1,TRBV7-2,TRBD2,-,TGTGCCAGCAGTCTGACTAGCGGGGCCGTTTACAATGAGCAGTTCTTC,CASSLTSGAVYNEQFF